This passage covers 7 T cell receptor beta chains from one sample sequenced in a study of blood T cells in healthy people across ages. The authors ran a second PCR of about 7 to 11 cycles using a sample-barcoded 5' primer and a J-beta primer mix. MiXCR, applied by TCRdb to the 5' RACE reads, yields one record per CDR3 protein. The profile shows about 930,000 distinct CDR3 sequences, almost 30% of them singletons. This sample also belongs to another study, concerning T cells of mothers and their children.

Specimen: blood. The receptors come from a woman in her forties in good health.

This clonotype was counted between two and nine times. The junction and the germline gene differ at one end; a read error may be behind it. The rearrangement joins TRBV3-1 to TRBJ1-1; no firm D call. This CDR3 region has 14 residues. Germline V lookup: CDR1 LGHDT, CDR2 YNNKEL (reference sequence). CDR3 sequence reads: CVSSPSDWYTEAFF. CDR3 nucleotides: TGTGTCAGCAGCCCCTCGGACTGGTACACTGAAGCTTTCTTT.

Ten or more counts support this clonotype. This chain joins TRBV7-9 and TRBJ2-1; D is uncertain. The CDR3 spans 18 residues. CDR1 SEHNR and CDR2 FQNEAQ come from the germline V gene (reference sequence). V lost 4 bases to trimming and J lost 0 bases, with 19 bases between them. The CDR3 sequence is CASSCGQTHSGSYNEQFF. The CDR3, as DNA: TGTGCCAGCAGCTGTGGGCAAACACATTCGGGCTCCTACAATGAGCAGTTCTTC.

This clonotype was seen many times. This chain connects TRBV20-1 to TRBJ2-7, with 9 bases lining up with TRBD2. Germline V gene lookup returns CDR1 DFQATT and CDR2 SNEGSKA (reference sequence). This CDR3 is built from 15 residues. The V and J ends lost 4 bases and 0 bases, in that order; junction bases with no gene match: 7. The CDR3 region has the DNA TGCAGTGCTAACCCCCTAGCGGGGACCTCCTACGAGCAGTACTTC. The encoded protein is CSANPLAGTSYEQYF.

The chain carries TRBV27 and TRBJ1-1; D uncertain. CDR3 length equals 13 residues. Trimming cost V 6 bases and J 1 base, with 9 bases left between them. In germline, CDR1 is MNHEY, CDR2 SMNVEV (reference sequence). This CDR3 is CASSPFKNTEAFF. CDR3 nucleotide sequence: TGTGCCAGCAGCCCCTTTAAGAACACTGAAGCTTTCTTT.

The table lists this clonotype with a few counts. The rearrangement uses TRBV6-2 or TRBV6-3 and TRBJ2-7, with 7 positions matching TRBD1. The length of the CDR3 is 12 residues. V lost 6 bases to trimming and J lost 4 bases; unmatched junction nucleotides: 3. The germline CDR1 and CDR2 sequences are MNHEY and SVGEGT. The CDR3 DNA reads as TGTGCCAGCAGAACAGGGGTTTACGAGCAGTACTTC. It translates to CASRTGVYEQYF.

The chain combines TRBV30 with TRBJ2-2; D remains ambiguous. V was pared by 4 bases and J by 5 bases, with 11 bases between. Per the germline V gene, CDR1 is GTSNPN and CDR2 is SVGIG (reference sequence). The CDR3 length is 13 residues. CDR3: CAWINGSTGELFF. The CDR3 region has the DNA TGTGCCTGGATAAATGGGTCTACCGGGGAGCTGTTTTTT.

Comment on this clonotype: Mismatch with germline at one junction end may stem from a read error. V usage is TRBV7-2 and J usage is TRBJ1-4; D ambiguous. From germline, CDR1 is SGHTA and CDR2 FQGNSA. CDR3 length equals 14 residues. The chain's CDR3 is CASSSRAFNEKRFF. Written as DNA, the CDR3 is TGTGCCAGCAGCAGCCGGGCCTTCAATGAAAAACGGTTTTTT.